This T cell receptor (beta chain) was obtained from a study of blood T cell repertoires in COVID-19. Measured with immunoSEQ multiplex PCR; TCRdb has only the in-frame clones, and not every one. Of over 100,000 clones in the sample, about 79% were seen once. This clone was seen a few times. The TCR originated in a woman in her seventies with acute or convalescent COVID-19. Sequences were obtained from peripheral blood.

The CDR3 DNA sequence: TGTGCCAGCAGCAAAGACAGCGGGGGCCACCAAGAGACCCAGTACTTC. Its protein is CASSKDSGGHQETQYF. V usage is TRBV21-1 and J usage is TRBJ2-5; the D segment call TRBD2 is taken from the table without a DNA check. TRBV21-1 is flagged as a pseudogene. This CDR3 comprises 16 residues.